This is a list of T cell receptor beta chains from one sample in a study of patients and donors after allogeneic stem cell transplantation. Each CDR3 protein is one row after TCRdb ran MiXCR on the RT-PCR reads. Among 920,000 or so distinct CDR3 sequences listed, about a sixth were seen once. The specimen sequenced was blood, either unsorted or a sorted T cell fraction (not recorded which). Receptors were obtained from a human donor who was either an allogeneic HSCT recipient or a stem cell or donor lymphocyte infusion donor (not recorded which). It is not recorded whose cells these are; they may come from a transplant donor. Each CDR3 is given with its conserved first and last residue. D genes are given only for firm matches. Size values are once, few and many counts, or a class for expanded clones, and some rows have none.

cdr3_aa: CASSFQGVYSYEQYF
cdr3_nt: TGTGCCAGCAGCTTCCAGGGGGTTTACTCCTACGAGCAGTACTTC
j_call: TRBJ2-7
clone_size: -
d_call: TRBD1
v_call: TRBV7-9

cdr3_aa: CASSSLRESDTEAFF
cdr3_nt: TGTGCCAGCAGTTCCCTCAGGGAGTCGGACACTGAAGCTTTCTTT
j_call: TRBJ1-1
clone_size: many
d_call: -
v_call: TRBV12-3/TRBV12-4

cdr3_aa: CASSLKLESPLHF
cdr3_nt: TGTGCCAGCAGCTTAAAGCTTGAGTCACCCCTCCACTTT
j_call: TRBJ1-6
clone_size: -
d_call: -
v_call: TRBV11-2

cdr3_aa: CASSLMRSGYTF
cdr3_nt: TGTGCCAGCAGCTTGATGAGGTCTGGCTACACCTTC
j_call: TRBJ1-2
clone_size: few
d_call: -
v_call: TRBV5-6

cdr3_aa: CASKDQGRRQPQHF
cdr3_nt: TGTGCCAGCAAGGACCAGGGTCGTCGTCAGCCCCAGCATTTT
j_call: TRBJ1-5
clone_size: -
d_call: -
v_call: TRBV6-1

cdr3_aa: CASSLVNRGPIPPNTEAFF
cdr3_nt: TGTGCCAGCAGCTTGGTAAACAGGGGGCCGATTCCCCCGAACACTGAAGCTTTCTTT
j_call: TRBJ1-1
clone_size: few
d_call: TRBD1
v_call: TRBV5-4

cdr3_aa: CASSDSAASEQYF
cdr3_nt: TGTGCCAGCAGTGACTCGGCAGCGTCCGAGCAGTACTTC
j_call: TRBJ2-7
clone_size: few
d_call: -
v_call: TRBV6-4

cdr3_aa: CASSWTGSRYEQYF
cdr3_nt: TGTGCCAGCAGCTGGACAGGGTCTCGTTACGAGCAGTACTTC
j_call: TRBJ2-7
clone_size: many
d_call: TRBD1
v_call: TRBV6-2/TRBV6-3

cdr3_aa: CASSTSSGRTYNEQFF
cdr3_nt: TGTGCCAGCAGTACGTCTAGCGGGCGCACCTACAATGAGCAGTTCTTC
j_call: TRBJ2-1
clone_size: -
d_call: TRBD2
v_call: TRBV6-1

cdr3_aa: CASSQETDRSGYGYTF
cdr3_nt: TGCGCCAGCAGCCAAGAAACGGACAGATCGGGCTATGGCTACACCTTC
j_call: TRBJ1-2
clone_size: -
d_call: -
v_call: TRBV4-3

cdr3_aa: CASSVAVDSYEQYF
cdr3_nt: TGCGCCAGCAGCGTCGCTGTAGATTCCTACGAGCAGTACTTC
j_call: TRBJ2-7
clone_size: -
d_call: -
v_call: TRBV5-1

cdr3_aa: CASTAEGFGNTIYF
cdr3_nt: TGTGCCAGCACCGCCGAGGGGTTTGGAAACACCATATATTTT
j_call: TRBJ1-3
clone_size: -
d_call: -
v_call: TRBV7-8

cdr3_aa: CASSSYQGGGVDTQYF
cdr3_nt: TGTGCCAGCAGCTCTTATCAGGGAGGAGGAGTGGATACGCAGTATTTT
j_call: TRBJ2-3
clone_size: few
d_call: -
v_call: TRBV11-3

cdr3_aa: CASSYSATSGRYHEQYF
cdr3_nt: TGTGCCAGCAGTTACTCTGCGACTAGCGGGAGGTATCACGAGCAGTACTTC
j_call: TRBJ2-7
clone_size: few
d_call: TRBD2
v_call: TRBV6-5

cdr3_aa: CASSFSTYGYTF
cdr3_nt: TGCGCCAGCAGCTTTTCCACCTATGGCTACACCTTC
j_call: TRBJ1-2
clone_size: few
d_call: -
v_call: TRBV5-1

cdr3_aa: CATSRGTELGGYEQYF
cdr3_nt: TGTGCCACCAGCAGAGGGACGGAGCTAGGGGGCTACGAGCAGTACTTC
j_call: TRBJ2-7
clone_size: -
d_call: -
v_call: TRBV15

cdr3_aa: CASSLRELRSYEQYF
cdr3_nt: TGTGCCAGCAGCTTGCGGGAATTAAGATCCTACGAGCAGTACTTC
j_call: TRBJ2-7
clone_size: few
d_call: -
v_call: TRBV11-1

cdr3_aa: CASSGYLKREGKYEQYF
cdr3_nt: TGTGCCAGCAGTGGGTATTTGAAGAGGGAAGGAAAGTACGAGCAGTACTTC
j_call: TRBJ2-7
clone_size: few
d_call: -
v_call: TRBV7-9

cdr3_aa: CASSGDRVNSNQPQHF
cdr3_nt: TGTGCCAGCAGTGGGGACAGGGTTAATAGCAATCAGCCCCAGCATTTT
j_call: TRBJ1-5
clone_size: few
d_call: TRBD1
v_call: TRBV6-1

cdr3_aa: CASKLEIQETQYF
cdr3_nt: TGTGCCAGCAAACTAGAGATACAAGAGACCCAGTACTTC
j_call: TRBJ2-5
clone_size: -
d_call: -
v_call: TRBV6-1

cdr3_aa: CASSQDEQASGNEQFF
cdr3_nt: TGTGCCAGCAGCCAAGATGAGCAGGCTAGCGGCAATGAGCAGTTCTTC
j_call: TRBJ2-1
clone_size: many
d_call: TRBD2
v_call: TRBV4-2

cdr3_aa: CASSLGQPNTGELFF
cdr3_nt: TGTGCCAGCAGTCTGGGGCAGCCGAACACCGGGGAGCTGTTTTTT
j_call: TRBJ2-2
clone_size: -
d_call: -
v_call: TRBV2

cdr3_aa: CAISGGIGNEQFF
cdr3_nt: TGTGCCATCAGTGGGGGGATTGGGAATGAGCAGTTCTTC
j_call: TRBJ2-1
clone_size: many
d_call: -
v_call: TRBV10-3

cdr3_aa: CSARDPRSGGNEQFF
cdr3_nt: TGCAGTGCTAGAGATCCCAGGTCTGGGGGGAATGAGCAGTTCTTC
j_call: TRBJ2-1
clone_size: -
d_call: -
v_call: TRBV20-1

cdr3_aa: CASSLALGPDYGYTF
cdr3_nt: TGCGCCAGCAGCTTGGCCCTGGGTCCAGACTATGGCTACACCTTC
j_call: TRBJ1-2
clone_size: few
d_call: -
v_call: TRBV5-1

cdr3_aa: CASSQRHQETQYF
cdr3_nt: TGTGCCAGCAGCCAACGCCACCAAGAGACCCAGTACTTC
j_call: TRBJ2-5
clone_size: few
d_call: -
v_call: TRBV7-3

cdr3_aa: CASSGSSGIKLFF
cdr3_nt: TGTGCCAGCAGCGGGTCCTCTGGGATAAAACTGTTTTTT
j_call: TRBJ1-4
clone_size: few
d_call: -
v_call: TRBV9

cdr3_aa: CASSPQWRGHYNEQFF
cdr3_nt: TGTGCCAGCAGTCCACAGTGGCGGGGGCACTACAATGAGCAGTTCTTC
j_call: TRBJ2-1
clone_size: few
d_call: -
v_call: TRBV6-1

cdr3_aa: CASSYSIGAGGQETGELFF
cdr3_nt: TGTGCCAGCAGTTACTCGATAGGAGCGGGGGGCCAGGAAACCGGGGAGCTGTTTTTT
j_call: TRBJ2-2
clone_size: -
d_call: TRBD2
v_call: TRBV6-5

cdr3_aa: CSATPQLAIEQFF
cdr3_nt: TGCAGTGCTACACCCCAACTAGCGATTGAGCAGTTCTTC
j_call: TRBJ2-1
clone_size: few
d_call: TRBD2
v_call: TRBV20-1

cdr3_aa: CASSWGGRSNEKLFF
cdr3_nt: TGCGCCAGCAGCTGGGGAGGGCGGTCTAATGAAAAACTGTTTTTT
j_call: TRBJ1-4
clone_size: -
d_call: -
v_call: TRBV4-1

cdr3_aa: CACTGQKAEQYF
cdr3_nt: TGTGCCTGCACGGGACAGAAGGCCGAGCAGTACTTC
j_call: TRBJ2-7
clone_size: few
d_call: TRBD1
v_call: TRBV30

cdr3_aa: CASSVYDYGYTF
cdr3_nt: TGTGCCAGCAGCGTATATGACTATGGCTACACCTTC
j_call: TRBJ1-2
clone_size: few
d_call: -
v_call: TRBV9

cdr3_aa: CASTQGGYSNQPQHF
cdr3_nt: TGTGCCAGCACCCAGGGGGGGTATAGCAATCAGCCCCAGCATTTT
j_call: TRBJ1-5
clone_size: -
d_call: TRBD1
v_call: TRBV6-1

cdr3_aa: CASSDPGRKMETQYF
cdr3_nt: TGCGCCAGCAGCGATCCGGGACGGAAGATGGAGACCCAGTACTTC
j_call: TRBJ2-5
clone_size: few
d_call: -
v_call: TRBV5-1

cdr3_aa: CASSSVKRDKETQYF
cdr3_nt: TGTGCCAGCAGCTCGGTGAAAAGGGACAAAGAGACCCAGTACTTC
j_call: TRBJ2-5
clone_size: -
d_call: -
v_call: TRBV13

cdr3_aa: CATSGSQETQYF
cdr3_nt: TGTGCCACCAGTGGGTCCCAAGAGACCCAGTACTTC
j_call: TRBJ2-5
clone_size: -
d_call: -
v_call: TRBV24-1

cdr3_aa: CSGGCPSPKNIQYF
cdr3_nt: TGCAGTGGAGGTTGTCCATCACCCAAAAACATTCAGTACTTC
j_call: TRBJ2-4
clone_size: few
d_call: -
v_call: TRBV20-1

cdr3_aa: CAWSRLDSSYEQYF
cdr3_nt: TGTGCCTGGAGTCGTTTGGATAGCTCCTACGAGCAGTACTTC
j_call: TRBJ2-7
clone_size: -
d_call: -
v_call: TRBV30

cdr3_aa: CSANRRLQTYNEEFF
cdr3_nt: TGCAGTGCTAACAGACGACTCCAGACCTACAATGAGGAGTTCTTC
j_call: TRBJ2-1
clone_size: -
d_call: -
v_call: TRBV20-1

cdr3_aa: CASRPGQGASQPQHF
cdr3_nt: TGTGCCAGCAGACCGGGACAGGGGGCGAGTCAGCCCCAGCATTTT
j_call: TRBJ1-5
clone_size: few
d_call: TRBD1
v_call: TRBV12-3/TRBV12-4

cdr3_aa: CASSHRGGAGEQYF
cdr3_nt: TGCGCCAGCAGCCACCGCGGGGGGGCCGGCGAGCAGTACTTC
j_call: TRBJ2-7
clone_size: -
d_call: TRBD2
v_call: TRBV4-1

cdr3_aa: CASTKQEGRTNPNEQFF
cdr3_nt: TGTGCCAGCACCAAACAAGAAGGGAGGACAAATCCCAATGAGCAGTTCTTC
j_call: TRBJ2-1
clone_size: few
d_call: -
v_call: TRBV25-1